Listed here are 13 T cell receptor beta chains from one sample, sequenced in a study of metastatic and nonmetastatic thyroid tumors. TCRdb re-processed the PCR reads through MiXCR. This sample carries about 30,000 clones, 11% of them seen once, and the ten largest clones take roughly 16%. All patients were treatment-naive before thyroid surgery. The sequenced material came from blood. The receptor set was obtained from a female donor with papillary thyroid cancer or a benign thyroid nodule (not recorded which). Some clones in this sample may be carry-over from other donors' samples.

This clone was detected ten times or more. V is TRBV9 and J is TRBJ2-1, with TRBD2 identical over 13 bases. V dropped 3 bases and J dropped 6; count of bases not matched to a gene: 6. The germline V gene has CDR1 SGDLS and CDR2 YYNGEE. This CDR3 has 16 amino acids. CDR3 residues: CASSARTSGRSNEQFF. In DNA form, the CDR3 reads TGTGCCAGCAGCGCCCGGACTAGCGGGAGAAGCAATGAGCAGTTCTTC.

This clone was seen repeatedly, ten times or more. The rearrangement links TRBV3-1 to TRBJ2-1; TRBD2 matches at 13 bases. The CDR3 loop spans 16 amino acids. The trim removed 6 bases at V and 5 bases at J, leaving 7 bases unmatched. From germline, CDR1 is LGHDT and CDR2 YNNKEL (reference sequence). This CDR3 reads CASSSGTSGINNEQFF. The CDR3, as DNA: TGTGCCAGCAGTTCCGGGACTAGCGGGATCAACAATGAGCAGTTCTTC.

This clone was seen at least ten times. The chain combines TRBV6-2 or TRBV6-3 with TRBJ2-7, with D hard to call. Trimming took 7 bases from V and 2 from J, leaving 12 bases between them. CDR3 length equals 13 residues. Germline V gives CDR1 MNHEY, CDR2 SVGEGT. CDR3 region: CASTGIWPYEQYF. The CDR3 coding sequence is TGTGCCAGCACCGGCATCTGGCCCTACGAGCAGTACTTC.

The chain has TRBV30 and TRBJ2-3, with a possible D match to TRBD1 (5 bases). CDR1 is GTSNPN and CDR2 is SVGIG in the germline V gene (reference sequence). CDR3 length equals 16 residues. Trimming left V 0 bases short and J 3 bases short, with 16 bases between. The CDR3 nucleotides are TGTGCCTGGAGTGTGGGTGGGGCAGGAAGGACAGATACGCAGTATTTT. Protein sequence: CAWSVGGAGRTDTQYF.

This clone showed up many times. The chain couples TRBV10-3 to TRBJ2-5; 8 bases map to TRBD2. The germline gives CDR1 ENHRY, CDR2 SYGVKD. The V gene end was trimmed by 10 bases and the J gene end by 5 bases; junction bases not matched to a gene: 6. This CDR3 is built from 12 residues. The CDR3: CATGTSAETQYF. DNA of the CDR3: TGTGCCACCGGGACTAGTGCGGAGACCCAGTACTTC.

This clone was counted ten times or more. The chain couples TRBV6-2 or TRBV6-3 to TRBJ2-1; unclear D gene. Germline V CDR1 and CDR2: MNHEY, SVGEGT. V was pared by 6 bases and J by 2 bases, with 14 bases between. The CDR3 consists of 15 residues. Here the CDR3 DNA reads TGTGCCAGCAGAACCCCAGATCTGCCCTACAATGAGCAGTTCTTC. Translated: CASRTPDLPYNEQFF.

This clone has ten or more counts. The chain couples TRBV4-1 to TRBJ1-3; D remains ambiguous. The V gene's germline CDR1 is MGHRA and CDR2 YSYEKL. This CDR3 comprises 14 residues. With 1 base removed from V and 7 bases from J, the gap between germline ends came to 11 bases. Written as DNA, the CDR3 is TGCGCCAGCAGCCAAGGACCAGTCCTGAACACCATATATTTT. Translated: CASSQGPVLNTIYF.

The sample holds many counts of this clone. The chain couples TRBV7-6 to TRBJ2-7; D unresolved. V shed 4 bases and J shed 0 bases, with 10 bases lying between them. The CDR3 loop spans 14 amino acids. CDR1 SGHVS and CDR2 FNYEAQ come from the germline V gene. CDR3 protein: CASSSTAASYEQYF. The CDR3 region has the DNA TGTGCCAGCAGCTCGACTGCCGCCTCCTACGAGCAGTACTTC.

This clone was observed at least ten times. This sequence joins TRBV6-2 or TRBV6-3 and TRBJ2-1; perhaps TRBD1 as D (5 bases). Trimming pared 0 bases from V and 9 bases from J, leaving 9 bases between. CDR1 and CDR2 from the germline V gene are MNHEY and SVGEGT. The CDR3 consists of 13 residues. CDR3 loop: CASSYSRVLEQFF. CDR3 coding DNA: TGTGCCAGCAGTTACTCCAGGGTACTTGAGCAGTTCTTC.

The chain couples TRBV15 to TRBJ2-1; 8 bases fit TRBD2. Germline CDR1 and CDR2: LNHNV and YYDKDF (reference sequence). The CDR3 runs to 15 residues. Germline trimming cut 6 bases from V and 5 bases from J; bases unmatched to any gene: 9. The chain's CDR3 is CATSVGVAGHNEQFF. The CDR3 DNA reads as TGTGCCACCAGTGTGGGGGTAGCGGGGCACAATGAGCAGTTCTTC.

This clone was counted at least ten times. The chain links TRBV9 to TRBJ2-4; TRBD1 aligns across 9 bases. In germline, CDR1 is SGDLS, CDR2 YYNGEE. This CDR3 has 14 amino acids. V dropped 4 bases and J dropped 8; count of bases not matched to a gene: 7. Here the CDR3 DNA reads TGTGCCAGCAGCTCGAGGACAGGGGTGGACATTCAGTACTTC. It is translated as CASSSRTGVDIQYF.

The chain employs TRBV20-1 and TRBJ2-5; 7 positions match TRBD2. Germline values: CDR1 DFQATT, CDR2 SNEGSKA (reference sequence). The V and J ends lost 6 bases and 2 bases, in that order; junction bases with no gene match: 9. The CDR3 covers 14 residues. CDR3 DNA: TGCAGTGCCGGACTAGGTTTGGGACAAGAGACCCAGTACTTC. It is translated as CSAGLGLGQETQYF.

This clone has a count of ten or more. This sequence joins TRBV9 and TRBJ1-1; 9 bases are shared with TRBD1. The CDR3 is made up of 15 amino acids. V lost 3 bases to trimming and J lost 1 base; unmatched junction nucleotides: 4. Germline assignment: CDR1 SGDLS and CDR2 YYNGEE. The chain's CDR3 is CASSGGTGPNTEAFF. The CDR3 DNA sequence: TGTGCCAGCAGCGGCGGGACAGGGCCGAACACTGAAGCTTTCTTT. The full variable domain, completed using reference TRBV9 and TRBJ1-1, is DSGVTQTPKHLITATGQRVTLRCSPRSGDLSVYWYQQSLDQGLQFLIQYYNGEERAKGNILERFSAQQFPDLHSELNLSSLELGDSALYFCASSGGTGPNTEAFFGQGTRLTVV.